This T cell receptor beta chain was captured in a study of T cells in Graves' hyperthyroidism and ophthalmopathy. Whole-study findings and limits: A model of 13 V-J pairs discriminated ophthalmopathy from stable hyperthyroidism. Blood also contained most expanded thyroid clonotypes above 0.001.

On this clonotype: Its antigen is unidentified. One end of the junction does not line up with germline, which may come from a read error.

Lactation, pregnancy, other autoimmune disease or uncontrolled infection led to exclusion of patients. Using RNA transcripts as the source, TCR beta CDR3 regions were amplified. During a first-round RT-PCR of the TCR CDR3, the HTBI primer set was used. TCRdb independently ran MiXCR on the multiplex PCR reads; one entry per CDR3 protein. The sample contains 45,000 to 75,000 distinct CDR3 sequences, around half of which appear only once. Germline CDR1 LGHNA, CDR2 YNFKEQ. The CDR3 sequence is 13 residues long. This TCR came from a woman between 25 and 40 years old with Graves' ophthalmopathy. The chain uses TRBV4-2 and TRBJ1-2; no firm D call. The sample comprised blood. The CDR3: CASSQDQDYGYAF. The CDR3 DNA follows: TGTGCCAGCAGCCAAGATCAAGACTATGGCTACGCCTTC.